Each of the 19 T cell receptor beta chains below was sequenced from the same sample in a study of T cell repertoires in cytomegalovirus infection. MiXCR, applied by TCRdb to the reads, yields one record per CDR3 protein. The sample consists of about 770,000 distinct CDR3 sequences, approximately 32% of them appearing once. No antigen has been assigned to these receptors. The specimen was cultured CD8+ T cells from PBMCs, collected from culture after CMV antigen stimulation. Every receptor here comes from a human donor in good health (CMV status not recorded). Some clones in this sample may be carry-over from other donors' samples.

This rearrangement joins TRBV27 to TRBJ2-3; D may match TRBD1 or TRBD2 (5 bases each). With 5 bases removed from V and 8 bases from J, the gap between germline ends came to 17 bases. The CDR3 has 14 residues. Germline loops: CDR1 MNHEY, CDR2 SMNVEV (reference sequence). This CDR3 is CASSTGGGTITQYF. The CDR3 bases are TGTGCCAGCAGTACTGGGGGTGGAACCATTACGCAGTATTTT.

This clonotype came up once. The V and J genes are TRBV15 and TRBJ1-5; no clear D gene. Trimming stripped 0 bases from V and 3 bases from J, with 15 bases between. The CDR3 sequence is 17 residues long. Germline V gives CDR1 LNHNV, CDR2 YYDKDF (reference sequence). Here the CDR3 reads CATSRDEAVFFNQPQHF. DNA for the CDR3: TGTGCCACCAGCAGAGATGAGGCGGTTTTCTTCAATCAGCCCCAGCATTTT.

This clonotype was detected only a few times. CDR3 region: CASSYSYRGLNPYEQYV. The CDR3 DNA sequence: TGTGCCAGCAGTTACTCGTACAGGGGATTGAACCCGTACGAGCAGTACGTC. The rearrangement links TRBV6-2 or TRBV6-3 to TRBJ2-7; 7 positions agree with TRBD1. This CDR3 has 17 amino acids. Germline CDR1 is MNHEY and CDR2 is SVGEGT. Trimming cost V 0 bases and J 4 bases; bases outside gene matches: 12.

The rearrangement uses TRBV4-3 and TRBJ2-1; D unresolved. Per the germline V gene, CDR1 is LGHNA and CDR2 is YSLEER. Trimming left V 3 bases short and J 1 base short, with 10 bases between. The CDR3 loop spans 15 amino acids. This CDR3 is CASSQDNLSYNEQFF. The CDR3 nucleotides read TGCGCCAGCAGCCAGGATAACCTATCCTACAATGAGCAGTTCTTC.

The chain joins TRBV29-1 to TRBJ1-1, with D unclear. The CDR3 has 11 amino acids. Germline CDR1 SQVTM, CDR2 ANQGSEA. Trimming cost V 5 bases and J 1 base, with 5 bases left between them. The CDR3 sequence: CSVRGNTEAFF. The CDR3 DNA reads TGCAGCGTTCGAGGGAACACTGAAGCTTTCTTT. The whole variable domain, remainder taken from reference TRBV29-1 and TRBJ1-1, is SAVISQKPSRDICQRGTSLTIQCQVDSQVTMMFWYRQQPGQSLTLIATANQGSEATYESGFVIDKFPISRPNLTFSTLTVSNMSPEDSSIYLCSVRGNTEAFFGQGTRLTVV.

V usage is TRBV19 and J usage is TRBJ2-2; 7 bases fit TRBD1. Germline V gives CDR1 LNHDA, CDR2 SQIVND (reference sequence). Germline trimming cut 5 bases from V and 8 bases from J; bases unmatched to any gene: 11. This CDR3 comprises 15 residues. The CDR3 loop is CASSSTGRISGELFF. CDR3 DNA: TGTGCCAGTAGTTCGACAGGGAGAATCTCAGGGGAGCTGTTTTTT.

This clonotype has a handful of counts. The chain combines TRBV15 with TRBJ2-5; D is possibly TRBD1 (8 bases). V lost 3 bases and J lost 2, with 13 bases in between. The length of the CDR3 is 15 residues. Germline-derived CDR1 and CDR2 are LNHNV and YYDKDF (reference sequence). The CDR3 is CATSSGRTGQETQYF. The CDR3 DNA is TGTGCCACCAGCAGCGGGAGGACAGGGCAAGAGACCCAGTACTTC.

This clonotype was seen more than once but under ten times. The chain couples TRBV20-1 to TRBJ1-5; D is ambiguous. The V and J ends lost 3 bases and 7 bases respectively, with 13 bases between them. The germline CDR1 and CDR2 sequences are DFQATT and SNEGSKA (reference sequence). The CDR3 is made up of 13 amino acids. CDR3 sequence (DNA): TGCAGTGCTAGGCCGTCCCTGAGACAGCCCCAGCATTTT. Translated, it gives CSARPSLRQPQHF.

The chain has TRBV5-4 and TRBJ2-4; 9 bases are a match to TRBD2. Unmatched junction bases numbered 4, after V lost 0 bases and J lost 6 bases. Germline CDR1 reads SGHNT; CDR2 reads YYREEE (reference sequence). The CDR3 extends over 15 amino acids. This CDR3 reads CASSLGAGGTNIQYF. In DNA, the CDR3 is TGTGCCAGCAGCTTGGGCGCGGGGGGGACAAACATTCAGTACTTC. Variable domain in full (rest from reference TRBV5-4 and TRBJ2-4): ETGVTQSPTHLIKTRGQQVTLRCSSQSGHNTVSWYQQALGQGPQFIFQYYREEENGRGNFPPRFSGLQFPNYSSELNVNALELDDSALYLCASSLGAGGTNIQYFGAGTRLSVL.

This clonotype was seen more than once but under ten times. The rearrangement joins TRBV7-9 to TRBJ2-5; D unresolved. The V gene lost 5 bases and the J gene lost 1 base, with 14 bases spanning the gap. Germline V gene lookup returns CDR1 SEHNR and CDR2 FQNEAQ (reference sequence). This CDR3 contains 15 residues. The CDR3 spells CASSPLLSLQETQYF. In DNA form, the CDR3 reads TGTGCCAGCAGCCCCCTACTAAGCCTCCAAGAGACCCAGTACTTC.

This clonotype was counted ten times or more. The rearrangement joins TRBV7-6 to TRBJ2-7; the D gene is possibly TRBD2 (6 bases). The CDR3 consists of 14 residues. Between the trimmed V and J ends, which lost 2 bases and 3 bases, there was a span of 11 bases. Germline lookup yields CDR1 SGHVS and CDR2 FNYEAQ. CDR3 region: CASSLSGLGYEQYF. CDR3 DNA: TGTGCCAGCAGCTTATCGGGACTCGGCTACGAGCAGTACTTC.

The rearrangement joins TRBV7-8 to TRBJ2-2, with D hard to call. Between the trimmed V and J ends, which lost 5 bases and 6 bases, there was a span of 10 bases. The CDR3 extends over 13 amino acids. Germline V gene lookup returns CDR1 SGHVS and CDR2 FQNEAQ. CDR3 in amino acids: CASSGFLAGELFF. The DNA for the CDR3 is TGTGCCAGCAGCGGCTTTTTGGCCGGGGAGCTGTTTTTT.

This clonotype occurred many times. The V gene is TRBV4-1, the J gene TRBJ1-1; tentatively, D is TRBD1 (5 bases). Deletions cut 0 bases from V and 7 bases from J, with 24 bases between. Per the germline V gene, CDR1 is MGHRA and CDR2 is YSYEKL. The CDR3 length is 18 residues. CDR3 sequence: CASSQENWSQGGSDEAFF. In nucleotides, the CDR3 is TGCGCCAGCAGCCAAGAAAATTGGTCCCAGGGAGGGTCCGATGAAGCTTTCTTT.

The CDR3 bases are TGCGCCAGCAGCCAAGGGACTAGCGGGGGGGCCAATGAGCAGTTCTTC. This sequence encodes CASSQGTSGGANEQFF. The chain links TRBV4-1 to TRBJ2-1; 15 bases are shared with TRBD2. Germline V gene sequence: CDR1 MGHRA, CDR2 YSYEKL. With V trimmed by 1 base and J by 6 bases, 1 base remained unmatched. The CDR3 loop spans 16 amino acids.

The rearrangement joins TRBV7-8 to TRBJ1-1; no definite D call. The CDR3 runs to 17 residues. Germline V gives CDR1 SGHVS, CDR2 FQNEAQ. Trimming removed 6 bases from V and 0 bases from J, with 20 bases in between. CDR3 loop: CASSQNRVLLMNTEAFF. The CDR3, as DNA: TGTGCCAGCAGTCAAAATAGGGTTCTCCTCATGAACACTGAAGCTTTCTTT.

This chain connects TRBV27 to TRBJ1-5, with D uncertain. The CDR3 spans 15 residues. V was cut by 6 bases and J by 3 bases, with 15 bases left in between. Germline V gene data show CDR1 as MNHEY and CDR2 as SMNVEV (reference sequence). The CDR3 sequence is CASSPRGRSNQPQHF. The CDR3 DNA follows: TGTGCCAGCAGCCCACGGGGTAGGTCCAATCAGCCCCAGCATTTT.

There are a few counts of this clonotype. The chain recombines TRBV27 with TRBJ1-2; 9 nucleotides align to TRBD1. The CDR3 totals 16 residues. The germline gives CDR1 MNHEY, CDR2 SMNVEV (reference sequence). V shed 4 bases, J shed 8 bases, and the junction held 14 bases outside the gene matches. The CDR3 DNA reads TGTGCCAGCAGTTCCCTGGATAGGGACAGGGAGGACGGCTACACCTTC. Amino acids: CASSSLDRDREDGYTF.

This clonotype was seen a handful of times. The rearrangement joins TRBV6-5 to TRBJ2-7, with D perhaps TRBD1 (6 bases). The CDR3 is 15 amino acids. With 5 bases removed from V and 6 bases from J, the gap between germline ends came to 20 bases. In germline, CDR1 is MNHEY, CDR2 SVGAGI. The CDR3 is CASSPRVGATGEQYF. CDR3 DNA sequence: TGTGCCAGCAGTCCACGGGTGGGGGCGACTGGCGAGCAGTACTTC.

This chain joins TRBV5-4 and TRBJ1-2; 7 positions match TRBD1. CDR1 and CDR2 from the germline V gene are SGHNT and YYREEE (reference sequence). CDR3 length: 16 amino acids. J lost 0 bases, V lost 4 bases, and 9 bases had no gene match. CDR3 sequence (DNA): TGTGCCAGCAGCCCAGGACAGGAGGTGGCTAACTATGGCTACACCTTC. Translation: CASSPGQEVANYGYTF.